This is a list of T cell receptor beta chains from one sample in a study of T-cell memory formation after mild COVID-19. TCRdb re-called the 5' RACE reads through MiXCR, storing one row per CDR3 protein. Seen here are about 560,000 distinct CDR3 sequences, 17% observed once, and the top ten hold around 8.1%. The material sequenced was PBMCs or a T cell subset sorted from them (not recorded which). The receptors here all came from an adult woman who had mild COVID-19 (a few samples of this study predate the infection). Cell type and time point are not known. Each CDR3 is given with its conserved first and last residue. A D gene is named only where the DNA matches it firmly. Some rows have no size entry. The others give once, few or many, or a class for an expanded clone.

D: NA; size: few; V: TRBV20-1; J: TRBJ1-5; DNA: TGCAGTGCTAGCGACAAAGGTTTCCAGCCCCAGCATTTT; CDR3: CSASDKGFQPQHF
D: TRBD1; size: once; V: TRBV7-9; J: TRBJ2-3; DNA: TGTGCCAGCAGCTTCTTTCGCACCCAGGGGGATACGCAGTATTTC; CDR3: CASSFFRTQGDTQYF
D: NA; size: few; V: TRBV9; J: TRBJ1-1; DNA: TGTGCCAGACCTTTCGGGACGGTGAACACTGAAGCTTTCTTT; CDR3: CARPFGTVNTEAFF
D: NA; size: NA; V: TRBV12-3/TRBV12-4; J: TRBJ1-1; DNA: TGTGCCAGCAGTCTAGGGACATTTCCCACTGAAGCTTTCTTT; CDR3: CASSLGTFPTEAFF
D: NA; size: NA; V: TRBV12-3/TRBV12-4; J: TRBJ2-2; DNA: TGTGCCAGCAGTTACACGCGACCGGGCACCGGGGAGCTGTTTTTT; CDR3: CASSYTRPGTGELFF
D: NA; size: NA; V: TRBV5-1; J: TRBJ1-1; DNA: TGCGCCAGCAGCCCGGACGGCCGGAACACTGAAGCTTTCTTT; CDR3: CASSPDGRNTEAFF
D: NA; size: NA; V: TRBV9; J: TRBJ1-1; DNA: TGTGCCAGCAGCCCCCGGGGTGAGGCCACTGAAGCTTTCTTT; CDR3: CASSPRGEATEAFF
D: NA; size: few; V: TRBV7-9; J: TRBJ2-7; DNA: TGTGCCAGCAGCTTATTCCCCGGAACCTACGAGCAGTACTTC; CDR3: CASSLFPGTYEQYF
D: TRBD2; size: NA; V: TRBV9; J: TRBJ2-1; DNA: TGTGCCAGCAGCGCGGAGACTAGCGGGGGCCACCCTGGTGAGCAGTTCTTC; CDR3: CASSAETSGGHPGEQFF
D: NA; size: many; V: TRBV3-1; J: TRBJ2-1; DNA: TGTGCCAGCAGCCAAGAGGGGCGCCAGCAGTTCTTC; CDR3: CASSQEGRQQFF
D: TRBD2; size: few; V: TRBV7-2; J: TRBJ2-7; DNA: TGTGCCAGCAGCGTCGGACTAGCGGGAGGCGAGCAGTACTTC; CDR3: CASSVGLAGGEQYF
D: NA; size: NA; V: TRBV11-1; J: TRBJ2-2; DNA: TGTGCCAGCAGCTTAGCCGGGACCTGGGACGGGGAGCTGTTTTTT; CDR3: CASSLAGTWDGELFF
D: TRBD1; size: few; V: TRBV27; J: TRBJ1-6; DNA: TGTGCCAGCAGTTCAGGGGGCTTATCACCCCTCCACTTT; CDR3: CASSSGGLSPLHF
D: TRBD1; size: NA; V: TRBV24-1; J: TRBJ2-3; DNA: TGTGCCACCAGTGACGGACAGGGAATGACAGATACGCAGTATTTT; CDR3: CATSDGQGMTDTQYF
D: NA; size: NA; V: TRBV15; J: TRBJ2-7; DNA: TGTGCCACCAGCAGAGATCGGGGCAGGGCAAACGAGCAGTACTTC; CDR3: CATSRDRGRANEQYF
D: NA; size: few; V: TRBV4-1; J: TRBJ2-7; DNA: TGCGCCAGCAGCCAAGATGCGGGGACCCATGTTTCCTACGAGCAGTACTTC; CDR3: CASSQDAGTHVSYEQYF
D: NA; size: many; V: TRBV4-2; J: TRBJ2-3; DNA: TGTGCCAGCAGCCTGGAGGGGGGCGGAGATACGCAGTATTTT; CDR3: CASSLEGGGDTQYF
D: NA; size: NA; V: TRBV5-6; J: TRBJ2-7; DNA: TGTGCCAGCAGCCCCGTGTCGGGGGTCGGAGAGCAGTACTTC; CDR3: CASSPVSGVGEQYF
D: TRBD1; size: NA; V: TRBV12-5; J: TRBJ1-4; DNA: TGTGCTAGTGGCGCCGAAACAGGGGGTACTAATGAAAAACTGTTTTTT; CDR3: CASGAETGGTNEKLFF
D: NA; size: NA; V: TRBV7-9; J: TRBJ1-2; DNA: TGTGCCAGCAGCCGAGACAGCCTAGGGGGCTACACCTTC; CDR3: CASSRDSLGGYTF
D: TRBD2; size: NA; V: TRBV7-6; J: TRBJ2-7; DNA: TGTGCCAGCAGCTTAGGGGAGGGGTGGAGCGAGCAGTACTTC; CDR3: CASSLGEGWSEQYF
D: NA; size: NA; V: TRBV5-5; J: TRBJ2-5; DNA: TGTGCCAGCAGCTTGGAGGGGACCCAAGAGACCCAGTACTTC; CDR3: CASSLEGTQETQYF
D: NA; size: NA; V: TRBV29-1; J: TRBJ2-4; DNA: TGCAGCATTAGACAGGGCCTTAGAGGACTAGGGGCCAAAAACATTCAGTACTTC; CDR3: CSIRQGLRGLGAKNIQYF
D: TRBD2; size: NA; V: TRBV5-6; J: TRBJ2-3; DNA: TGTGCCAGCAGCTTCCCTAGCGGGAGTTATGCAGATACGCAGTATTTT; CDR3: CASSFPSGSYADTQYF
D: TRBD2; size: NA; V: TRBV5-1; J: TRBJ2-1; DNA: TGCGCCAGCAGCGCTACCGGGACTAGCGGGGCAGAAGAGCAGTTCTTC; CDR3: CASSATGTSGAEEQFF
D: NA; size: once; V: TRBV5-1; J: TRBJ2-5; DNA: TGCGCCAGCAGCTCCATTGAGGGGGTAGAGACCCAGTACTTC; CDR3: CASSSIEGVETQYF
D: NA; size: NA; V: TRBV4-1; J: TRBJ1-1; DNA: TGCGCCAGCAGCCAAGAGGCAGGGAATCTGAACACTGAAGCTTTCTTT; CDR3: CASSQEAGNLNTEAFF
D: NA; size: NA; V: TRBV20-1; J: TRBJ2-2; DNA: TGCAGTGCTAGCGGGAGTGGTACCGGGGAGCTGTTTTTT; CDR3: CSASGSGTGELFF
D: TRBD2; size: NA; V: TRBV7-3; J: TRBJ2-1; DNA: TGTGCCAGCAGCTTCCTGGGACTAGCGGGGGGGTTAACCTCCTACAATGAGCAGTTCTTC; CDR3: CASSFLGLAGGLTSYNEQFF
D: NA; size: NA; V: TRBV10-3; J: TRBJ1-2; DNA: TGTGCCATCAGCACTAACATTTCCAGGGGAAGGGGCTACACCTTC; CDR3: CAISTNISRGRGYTF
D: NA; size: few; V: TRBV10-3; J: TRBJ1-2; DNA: TGTGCCATCAGTGGGACGGGGGGAGGCTACACCTTC; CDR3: CAISGTGGGYTF
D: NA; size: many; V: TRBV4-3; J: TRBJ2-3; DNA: TGCGCCAGCAGCCAAGAAGGAGACTTTGGCAGAACAGATACGCAGTATTTT; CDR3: CASSQEGDFGRTDTQYF
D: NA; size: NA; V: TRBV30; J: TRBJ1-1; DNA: TGTGCCTGGAGTCCCCCCTACACTGAAGCTTTCTTT; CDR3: CAWSPPYTEAFF